This section outlines one TCR beta chain sequence together with its context. The antigen is unknown. These data belong to a study of cytomegalovirus exposure and HLA in healthy donors. Though probably carrying unrecorded immune exposures, donors were nominally healthy at sampling. PCR employed 60 Vbeta and 13 Jbeta primers. The method was immunoSEQ multiplex PCR; TCRdb's version includes in-frame clones alone and lacks a portion of them. The repertoire holds roughly 120,000 clones, around 80% seen once, with approximately 1% in the top ten. Study-level findings and limits: Most likely, a cluster of highly shared sequence variants arose as a sequencing artifact.

The clonotype comes from a woman younger than 45 in good health and CMV-seronegative. The sequenced sample consisted of PBMCs.

Here the CDR3 reads CASSPGTGKSYEQYF. The CDR3 nucleotides read TGTGCCAGCAGCCCCGGGACAGGGAAGTCCTACGAGCAGTACTTC. The J gene is TRBJ2-7, the V gene TRBV11-3; 9 bases fit TRBD1. Germline values: CDR1 SGHNT, CDR2 YENEEA. This CDR3 has 15 amino acids. V shed 5 bases and J 1 base; nucleotides not matched to a gene: 6.